This T cell receptor (beta chain) was identified in a study of T cells in Graves' hyperthyroidism and ophthalmopathy. Study background: Blood was drawn when the patient was first diagnosed and still untreated.

By share of the sample, this clonotype is medium-sized. Its target is not known. Study findings and constraints: A model built on 13 V-J features separated ophthalmopathy from stable hyperthyroidism.

Patients between 18 and 65 years old had hyperthyroidism, newly diagnosed and lasting under 2 months. Using more than 7.5 ml of fresh peripheral blood, PBMCs were prepared. Amplified regions were TCR beta CDR3 sequences from RNA transcripts. During a first-round RT-PCR of the TCR CDR3, the HTBI primer set was used. Using its own MiXCR run on the multiplex PCR reads, TCRdb lists one record per CDR3 protein. The table lists 400,000 to 600,000 distinct CDR3 sequences, around 20% of them singletons. The V segment lost 7 bases and the J segment 4 bases; nucleotides outside the gene matches: 6. CDR1 is MDHEN and CDR2 is SYDVKM in the germline V gene. The CDR3 has 13 amino acids.

This receptor was obtained from a man aged 18 to 29 with Graves' hyperthyroidism. This chain uses TRBV28 with TRBJ1-1, with 7 bases lining up with TRBD1. The sample was blood. As DNA, the CDR3 is TGTGCCAGCACGTTGAACAGGGGCACTGAAGCTTTCTTT. It is translated as CASTLNRGTEAFF.